The T cell receptor (beta chain) described here comes from a study of HIV-infected patients and healthy controls. TCRdb fed the 5' RACE reads into MiXCR, producing one record per CDR3 protein. The repertoire holds approximately 67,000 distinct CDR3 sequences, with about a sixth as singletons. The origin of this receptor is a human donor in good health. Source material: CD4+ T cells from blood.

CDR3 bases: TGTGCCAGCAGCATAAGTCCCTATGTCACAGATACGCAGTATTTT. Translated: CASSISPYVTDTQYF. This rearrangement joins TRBV5-5 to TRBJ2-3; D gene ambiguous. Germline V CDR1 and CDR2: SGHKS, YYEKEE (reference sequence). The CDR3 is 15 amino acids. Trimming removed 4 bases from V and 2 bases from J, with 14 bases in between.